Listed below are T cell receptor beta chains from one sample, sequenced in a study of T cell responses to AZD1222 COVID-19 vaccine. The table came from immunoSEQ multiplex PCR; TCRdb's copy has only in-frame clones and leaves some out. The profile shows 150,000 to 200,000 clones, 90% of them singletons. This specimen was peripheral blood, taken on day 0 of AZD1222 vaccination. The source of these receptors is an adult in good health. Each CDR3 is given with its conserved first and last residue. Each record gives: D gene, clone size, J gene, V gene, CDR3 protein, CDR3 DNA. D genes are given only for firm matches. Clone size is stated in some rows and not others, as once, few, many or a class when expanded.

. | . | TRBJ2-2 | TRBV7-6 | CASSFRPLRGDNTGELFF | TGTGCCAGCAGCTTTCGCCCCCTCAGGGGGGATAACACCGGGGAGCTGTTTTTT
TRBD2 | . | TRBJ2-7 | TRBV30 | CASSSGGAEQYF | TGTGCCTCCTCTAGCGGGGGAGCCGAGCAGTACTTC
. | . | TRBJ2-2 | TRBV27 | CASSLRPATNTGELFF | TGTGCCAGCAGTTTAAGGCCCGCTACGAACACCGGGGAGCTGTTTTTT
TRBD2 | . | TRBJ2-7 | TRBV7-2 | CASSLEGGSGGYEQYF | TGTGCCAGCAGCTTAGAGGGGGGTAGCGGGGGTTACGAGCAGTACTTC
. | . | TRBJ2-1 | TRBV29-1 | CSVLSTSPGGQFF | TGCAGCGTTCTTTCGACTAGCCCAGGGGGGCAGTTCTTC
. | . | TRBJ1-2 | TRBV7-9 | CASSLGAAYGYTF | TGTGCCAGCAGCTTAGGGGCAGCTTATGGCTACACCTTC
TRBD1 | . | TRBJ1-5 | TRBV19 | CASSIDRGGQPQHF | TGTGCCAGTAGTATCGACAGGGGAGGTCAGCCCCAGCATTTT
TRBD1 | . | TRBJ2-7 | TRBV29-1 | CSVEQGYEQYF | TGCAGCGTGGAACAGGGGTACGAGCAGTACTTC
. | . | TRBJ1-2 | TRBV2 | CASSGVGGVGGYTF | TGTGCCAGCAGTGGGGTCGGGGGCGTGGGTGGCTACACCTTC
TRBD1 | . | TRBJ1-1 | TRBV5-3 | CARSSAGTGVRAFF | TGTGCCAGAAGCTCCGCAGGGACAGGGGTTCGAGCTTTCTTT
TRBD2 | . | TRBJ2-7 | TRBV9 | CASSGKTSGAYEQYF | TGTGCCAGCAGCGGGAAAACTAGCGGTGCCTACGAGCAGTACTTC
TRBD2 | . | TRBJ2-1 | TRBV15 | CATSLGPSGGEQFF | TGTGCCACCAGCCTAGGCCCTAGCGGGGGTGAGCAGTTCTTC
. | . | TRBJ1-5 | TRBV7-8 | CASNLVAGAHQPQHF | TGTGCCAGCAATTTAGTTGCAGGGGCCCATCAGCCCCAGCATTTT
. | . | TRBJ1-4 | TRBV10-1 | CASKPRETNEKLFF | TGCGCCAGCAAGCCTCGGGAAACTAATGAAAAACTGTTTTTT
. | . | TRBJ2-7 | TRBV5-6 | CASRPWDPKSYEQYF | TGTGCCAGCAGGCCCTGGGACCCGAAGTCCTACGAGCAGTACTTC
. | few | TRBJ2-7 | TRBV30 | CAWRGAGSYEQYF | TGTGCCTGGAGGGGCGCCGGATCCTACGAGCAGTACTTC
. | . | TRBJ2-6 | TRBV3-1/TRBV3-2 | CASSQGIRGYSGANVLTF | TGTGCCAGCAGCCAAGGAATTAGGGGTTACTCTGGGGCCAACGTCCTGACTTTC
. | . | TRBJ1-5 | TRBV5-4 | CASSLEQDQPQHF | TGTGCCAGCAGCTTGGAACAAGATCAGCCCCAGCATTTT
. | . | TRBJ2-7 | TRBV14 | CASSLMSSYEQYF | TGTGCCAGCAGCCTCATGAGCTCCTACGAGCAGTACTTC
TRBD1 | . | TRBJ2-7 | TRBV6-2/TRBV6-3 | CASSQDRVQHEQYF | TGTGCCAGCAGCCAAGACAGGGTCCAACACGAGCAGTACTTC
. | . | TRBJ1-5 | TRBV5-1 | CASSAPVPRPLNQPQHF | TGCGCCAGCAGCGCGCCGGTCCCAAGACCTCTCAATCAGCCCCAGCATTTT
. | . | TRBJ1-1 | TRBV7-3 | CASSSRLGEQAFF | TGTGCCAGCAGCTCGCGGTTGGGTGAACAAGCTTTCTTT
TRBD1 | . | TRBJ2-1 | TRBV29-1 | CSQRDRGSGEQFF | TGCAGCCAACGGGACAGGGGGTCGGGTGAGCAGTTCTTC